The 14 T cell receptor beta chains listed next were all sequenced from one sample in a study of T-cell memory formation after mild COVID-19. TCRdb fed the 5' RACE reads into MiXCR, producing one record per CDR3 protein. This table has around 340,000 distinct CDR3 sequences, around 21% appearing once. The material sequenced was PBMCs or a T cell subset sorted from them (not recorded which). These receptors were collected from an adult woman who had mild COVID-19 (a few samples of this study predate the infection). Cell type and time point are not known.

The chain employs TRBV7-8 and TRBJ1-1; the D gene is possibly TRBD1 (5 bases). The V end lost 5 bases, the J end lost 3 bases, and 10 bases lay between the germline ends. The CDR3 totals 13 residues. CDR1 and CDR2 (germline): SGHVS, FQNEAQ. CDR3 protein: CASSRDSYTEAFF. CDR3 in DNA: TGTGCCAGCAGCCGGGACTCCTACACTGAAGCTTTCTTT.

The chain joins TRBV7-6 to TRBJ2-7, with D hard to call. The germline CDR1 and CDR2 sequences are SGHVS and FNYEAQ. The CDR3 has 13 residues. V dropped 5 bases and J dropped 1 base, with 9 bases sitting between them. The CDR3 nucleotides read TGTGCCAGCAGCGCCTCGGCATCCTACGAGCAGTACTTC. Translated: CASSASASYEQYF.

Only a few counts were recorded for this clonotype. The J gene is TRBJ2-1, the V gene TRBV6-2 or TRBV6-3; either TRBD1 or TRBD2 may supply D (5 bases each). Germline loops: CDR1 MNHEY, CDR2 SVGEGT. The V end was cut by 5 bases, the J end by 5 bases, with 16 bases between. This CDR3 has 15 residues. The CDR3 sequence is CASSIRDDWDNEQFF. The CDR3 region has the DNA TGTGCCAGCAGTATCCGGGACGACTGGGACAATGAGCAGTTCTTC.

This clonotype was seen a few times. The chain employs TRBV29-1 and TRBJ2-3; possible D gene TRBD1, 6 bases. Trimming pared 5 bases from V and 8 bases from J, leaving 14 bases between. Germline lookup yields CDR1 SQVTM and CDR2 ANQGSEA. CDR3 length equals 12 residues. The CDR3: CSVWGLGGTQYF. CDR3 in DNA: TGCAGCGTTTGGGGGCTAGGCGGTACGCAGTATTTT.

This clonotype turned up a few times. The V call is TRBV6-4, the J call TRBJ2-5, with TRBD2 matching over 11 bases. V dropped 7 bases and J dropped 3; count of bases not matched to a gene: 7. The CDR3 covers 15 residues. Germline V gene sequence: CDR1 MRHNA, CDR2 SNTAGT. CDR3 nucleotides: TGTGCCAGCATTCCCGATAGCGGGAGGGAAGAGACCCAGTACTTC. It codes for CASIPDSGREETQYF.

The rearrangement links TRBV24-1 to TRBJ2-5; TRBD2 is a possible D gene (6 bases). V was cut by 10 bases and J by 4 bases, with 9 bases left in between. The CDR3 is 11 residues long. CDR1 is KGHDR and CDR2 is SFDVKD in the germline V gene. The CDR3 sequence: CATGGGETQYF. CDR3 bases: TGTGCCACGGGAGGTGGAGAGACCCAGTACTTC.

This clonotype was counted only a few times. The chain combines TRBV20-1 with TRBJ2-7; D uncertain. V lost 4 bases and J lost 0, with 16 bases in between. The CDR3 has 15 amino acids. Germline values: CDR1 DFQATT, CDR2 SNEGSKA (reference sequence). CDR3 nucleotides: TGCAGTGCTACCCAGCCAGGACGACTCTCCTACGAGCAGTACTTC. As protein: CSATQPGRLSYEQYF.

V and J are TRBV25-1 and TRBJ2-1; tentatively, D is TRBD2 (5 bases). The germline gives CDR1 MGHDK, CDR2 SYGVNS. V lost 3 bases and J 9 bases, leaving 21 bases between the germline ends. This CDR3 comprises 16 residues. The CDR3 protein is CASSDPSYTGSGEQFF. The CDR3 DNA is TGTGCCAGCAGTGACCCCTCGTATACGGGATCGGGTGAGCAGTTCTTC.

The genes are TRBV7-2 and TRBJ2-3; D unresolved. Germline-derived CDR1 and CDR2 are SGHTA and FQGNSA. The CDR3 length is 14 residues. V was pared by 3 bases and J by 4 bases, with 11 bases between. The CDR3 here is CASSFSHGADTQYF. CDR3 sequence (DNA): TGTGCCAGCAGCTTTTCCCATGGGGCAGATACGCAGTATTTT.

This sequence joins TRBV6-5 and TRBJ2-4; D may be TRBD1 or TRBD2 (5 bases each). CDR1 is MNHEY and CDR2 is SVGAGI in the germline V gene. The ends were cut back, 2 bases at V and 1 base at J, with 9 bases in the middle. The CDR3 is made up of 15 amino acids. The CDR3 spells CASSYGGVAKNIQYF. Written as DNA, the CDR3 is TGTGCCAGCAGTTACGGGGGAGTCGCCAAAAACATTCAGTACTTC.

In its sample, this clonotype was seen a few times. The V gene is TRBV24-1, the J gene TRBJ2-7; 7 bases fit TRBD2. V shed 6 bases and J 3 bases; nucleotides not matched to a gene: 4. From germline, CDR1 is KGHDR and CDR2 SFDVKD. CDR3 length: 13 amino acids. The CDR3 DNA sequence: TGTGCCACCAGTATTGGGGAGGGCTACGAGCAGTACTTC. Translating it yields CATSIGEGYEQYF.

CDR3 region: CAIGQRYEQYF. CDR3 DNA: TGTGCCATCGGACAGCGCTACGAGCAGTACTTC. V gene TRBV10-3 combines with J gene TRBJ2-7; D perhaps matches TRBD1 (6 bases). Deletions cut 8 bases from V and 3 bases from J, with 8 bases between. The length of the CDR3 is 11 residues. The germline V gene encodes CDR1 ENHRY and CDR2 SYGVKD.

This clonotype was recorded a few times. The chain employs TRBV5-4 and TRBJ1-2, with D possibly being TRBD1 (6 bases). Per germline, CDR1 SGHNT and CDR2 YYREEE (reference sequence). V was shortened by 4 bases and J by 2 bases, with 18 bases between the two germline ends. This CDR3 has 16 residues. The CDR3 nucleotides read TGTGCCAGCAGCGCGGGAGGGGGTGCTTTAAACTATGGCTACACCTTC. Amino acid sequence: CASSAGGGALNYGYTF.

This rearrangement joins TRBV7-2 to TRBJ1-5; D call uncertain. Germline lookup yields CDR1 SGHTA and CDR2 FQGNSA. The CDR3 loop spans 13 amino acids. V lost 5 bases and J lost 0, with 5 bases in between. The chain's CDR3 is CASSKYSNQPQHF. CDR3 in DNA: TGTGCCAGCAGCAAATATAGCAATCAGCCCCAGCATTTT.